This TCR beta chain came from a study of human CD8 memory T cell subsets. Sequencing libraries of TCR beta were made by UMI-labeled 5' RACE. TCRdb reanalyzed the 5' RACE reads and collapses them to one entry per CDR3 protein, without DNA. The table for this sample gives under 7,000 distinct CDR3 sequences. Germline CDR1 is SEHNR and CDR2 is FQNEAQ (reference sequence). This CDR3 is built from 16 residues. TPEX cells were CCR7+ PD-1+ TIGIT+ early memory CD8+ T cells with exhausted-like traits. This receptor was obtained from a human donor in good health. Sequencing input: CD8+ T cells from PBMCs. The V gene is TRBV7-9, the J gene TRBJ2-7; TCRdb designates TRBD2, a call that cannot be tested without DNA. This chain's CDR3 is CASSLGLGLAGVKQYF.